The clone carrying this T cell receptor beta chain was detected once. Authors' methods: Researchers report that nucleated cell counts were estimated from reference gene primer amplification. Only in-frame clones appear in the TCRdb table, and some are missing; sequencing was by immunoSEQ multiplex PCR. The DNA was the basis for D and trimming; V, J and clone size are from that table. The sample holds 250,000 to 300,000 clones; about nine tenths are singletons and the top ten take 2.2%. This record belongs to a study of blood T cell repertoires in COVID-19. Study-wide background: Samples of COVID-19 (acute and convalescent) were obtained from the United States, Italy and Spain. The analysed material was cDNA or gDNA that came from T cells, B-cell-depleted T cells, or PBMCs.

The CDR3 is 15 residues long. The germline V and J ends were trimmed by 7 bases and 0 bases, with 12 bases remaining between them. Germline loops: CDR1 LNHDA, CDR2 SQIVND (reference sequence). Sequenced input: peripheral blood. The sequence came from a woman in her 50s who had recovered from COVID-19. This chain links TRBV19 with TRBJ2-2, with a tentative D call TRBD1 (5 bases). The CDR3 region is CASMLAGTNTGELFF. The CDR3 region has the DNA TGTGCCAGTATGCTCGCAGGGACGAACACCGGGGAGCTGTTTTTT.